This T cell receptor beta chain was captured by sequencing in a study of cytomegalovirus exposure and HLA in healthy donors (dated by TCRdb to between 2016 and 2019). Background for the entire study: An earlier analysis of about 530 of the donors reported roughly 300 Gb of sequence data and around 100 million unique TCR beta sequences obtained from around 180 million T cells. Along with the approximately 700-subject first cohort, a separate validation cohort of over a hundred different subjects was used. Because of strong linkage in the cohort, five DR-DQ haplotypes were treated as single units for association and clustering. In a later genetic analysis, genome-wide SNP genotypes for about three fifths of the roughly 670 donors were used, and that subset was treated as a discovery cohort. The aim of the study was to test whether cataloging public T cell receptors could identify signatures of past pathogen exposure. Using immunosequencing, the study profiled T cell repertoires from fewer than 850 subjects and related those repertoires to cytomegalovirus serostatus. An earlier analysis of roughly 580 of the donors used high-throughput TCR beta sequencing to judge whether each TCR beta V gene segment behaved as functional or pseudogenic. Among the roughly 370 genotyped donors, approximately 76% belonged to the genetic ancestry cluster associated with self-reported Caucasian donors. All discovery cohort repertoires had been generated using a single sequencing platform. A later analysis re-examined previously published TCR beta repertoires from around 670 donors and added high-resolution HLA genotyping to investigate patterns of TCR occurrence. Among 350 to 400 genotyped donors of the cohort, an average of roughly 240,000 unique TCR beta nucleotide sequences were sequenced per donor, about a sixth of them non-productive. Both class I and class II loci were covered by HLA typing, at four-digit resolution. Roughly 310 gigabases of sequencing data and 78 million or so unique TCR sequences were included in an early release covering over 600 HLA-typed donors. The number of typed donors differed by locus: about 629-630 for A, B, C, DRB1 and DQB1; 500 to 550 for DQA1; fewer than 610 for DPA1; and about 470 for DPB1. Donor age, sex, ethnicity and CMV serostatus were compiled together with the repertoire data. Rather than using new phenotypic data, the later analysis identified candidate immune exposures from TCR beta sequences and from how often those sequences occurred across donors. To predict cytomegalovirus infection status, the study brought together high-throughput TCR immunosequencing, statistical association of individual TCRs with disease status, and machine learning.

Paper-wide results and their limitations: A later analysis found that most CMV-associated TCR beta chains appeared HLA-restricted, with HLA associations seemingly driven largely by CMV exposure. A few of the identified cytomegalovirus-associated TCR beta chains were confirmed in vitro to be specific for cytomegalovirus antigens. The 87-base-pair reads could not distinguish some IMGT-functional V segments, including TRBV6-2 and TRBV6-3, so those segments were excluded. In the study, around 150 TCR beta chains were listed as associated with cytomegalovirus. Roughly uniform sequencing depth across donors was assumed in presence/absence analyses, although this assumption may not hold. Assigning TCR associations to individual alleles was difficult when HLA alleles, especially DR and DQ, strongly co-occurred. In a later analysis, some 17,000 TCR beta sequences were associated with specific HLA alleles at a false discovery rate of 0.05. Several of the top co-occurrence clusters appeared to be linked to parvovirus B19, influenza, CMV and Epstein-Barr virus, according to a later analysis. Immune exposure information for the cohort was limited to CMV serostatus. While some public TCRs were present in many individuals, most TCR sequences turned up only very rarely across donors. An earlier analysis of several hundred of the donors showed that most TCR beta V segments appeared in productive rearrangements either about 90% or about 30% of the time, which broadly matched IMGT annotations. In both the original and validation cohorts, the classifier was reported to diagnose cytomegalovirus status with high specificity and sensitivity. The cohort was sequenced for TCR beta chains only, and without alpha or paired-chain data the features that could be detected were limited. A further reported finding was that TCR beta sequences accurately predicted the HLA-A and HLA-B alleles for most subjects in the first cohort. In a later analysis, HLA-associated TCR beta chains were found to be more clonally expanded and to have lower generation probabilities than equally common non-associated chains. V-gene and J-gene trimming of TCR beta chains was associated with a missense DCLRE1C variant in a later genetic analysis, and the association was replicated in an independent cohort. Because counts were too low, about 15 rarely observed V segments, including chromosome 9 orphons, were left out of the earlier analysis of over 550 of the donors. In a later genetic analysis, fewer N-insertions in productive TCRs were reported among donors in an Asian-associated ancestry cluster than the 666-donor mean. A later analysis found that TCR association rates varied across HLA loci, with DRB1 alleles showing the most associated TCRs and HLA-C alleles the fewest. Correlated functional status among segregating V segments might reflect linkage disequilibrium, but an unknown experimental factor could not be ruled out. The authors suggested that the approach could potentially be generalized to other disease states and immunological phenotypes. A group of highly shared sequence variants was considered likely to be a technical artifact of the sequencing pipeline. Because some donors lacked HLA typing at each locus, the association tests relied only on the typed subset.

A word on this clone: Its binding antigen is unknown. Within one base of it there is no much larger clone, and no base qualities were kept.

In total, fewer than 750 healthy bone marrow donors made up the cohort. All cohort members were sampled while nominally healthy, although unrecorded immune exposures were likely present. The donor was CMV seronegative and was included in the group of under 450 seronegative cohort members. Every donor gave a peripheral blood sample, and the peripheral blood mononuclear cells from that sample were used for TCR beta sequencing. The Qiagen DNeasy Blood Extraction Kit was used to extract genomic DNA from the blood cell samples. Including the terminal cysteine and phenylalanine, the CDR3 comprises 11 residues. Of all the DNA, just the CDR3 is kept, 33 bases in frame from base 1. CDR1 and CDR2 are drawn from the germline V gene: MRHNA, SNTAGT. The trim is 8 bases for V and 5 bases for J, with a gap of 10 bases between the germline ends. Library preparation used the immunoSEQ multiplex PCR assay. For the multiplex PCR, a mixture combining 60 forward primers for TCR Vbeta segments and 13 reverse primers for TCR Jbeta segments was used. Amplification of the CDR3 region of rearranged TCR beta genes was performed with a multiplex PCR assay on genomic DNA. The amplified TCR beta libraries were sequenced on the Illumina HiSeq System as 87-base-pair reads. The authors processed their data as follows. Across the 670 or so repertoires, a later analysis counted tens of millions of unique TCR beta chains, some 11 million of which were shared by at least two donors. A nearest-neighbor algorithm error-corrected the raw reads and collapsed the reads into unique sequences, merging closely related sequences to remove PCR and sequencing errors. V, D and J gene segments were assigned by aligning CDR3 sequences to IMGT reference sequences. For a sequence to be retained, a match of at least six nucleotides to both a V gene segment and a J gene segment was required. A rearrangement was called productive if the CDR3 had no stop codons and remained in frame with V and J, and every other rearrangement was called non-productive. CDR3 was defined by IMGT convention, running from the second conserved V-encoded cysteine to the conserved J-encoded phenylalanine. In an earlier analysis of some 550 of the donors, sequences lacking an unambiguous match to a single V gene segment were excluded. In an earlier analysis of 587 of the donors, V segments were called functional above 56.7% productive rearrangements and were called segregating when the between-donor standard deviation exceeded 5%. A statistical classification framework was developed to diagnose cytomegalovirus status using the catalog of TCR beta chain sequences. In a later analysis, TCR nucleotide sequences were compared against IMGT/GENE-DB human TR gene sequences so that V and J genes could be assigned. In a later analysis, CDR3 sequences and most-parsimonious VDJ recombination scenarios were assigned using the TCRdist pipeline. A later analysis defined each TCR beta chain by its CDR3 amino acid sequence plus V-gene family, and excluded reads lacking a unique V-gene family. A later analysis removed over 500 highly shared, low-generation-probability nucleotide sequences to deal with suspected cross-contamination and a sequencing artifact. In a later analysis, a clonal expansion index was calculated for each public chain from normalized within-repertoire ranks of inferred template counts. In a later analysis, generation probabilities were computed using a VDJ recombination model fitted to out-of-frame rearrangements, and the results were checked against IGoR. In a later analysis, hypergeometric tests were used to score TCR-TCR, TCR-HLA and TCR-CMV co-occurrence, with a repertoire-size bias correction applied to TCR pairs. False discovery rates were estimated in a later analysis by permuting HLA or CMV assignments 20 times. A later analysis grouped co-occurring TCRs with DBSCAN, adding TCRdist sequence similarity when clustering within HLA-allele-positive subsets. Repertoires with fewer than 30,000 or more than 120,000 public chains, plus five repertoires with anomalous nucleotide sharing, were excluded from co-occurrence clustering. Held by TCRdb, this immuneACCESS table contains in-frame sequences only and omits some clones. Under half of the omission traces to an unresolved V gene where checked; the cause of the rest is unknown. The V and J calls and clone size were taken over from that table, and D and trimming were inferred from the DNA. This sample has some 150,000 clones in its table, and approximately 77% of those were observed once. The ten largest account for about 1.6% of the sample.

The receptor's source is a male donor in good health and CMV-seronegative. The chain joins TRBV6-4 to TRBJ2-7, with a weak D call of TRBD2 (5 bases match). Material: PBMCs. The CDR3 here reads CASAPGDEQYF. The DNA is TGTGCCAGCGCCCCCGGGGACGAGCAGTACTTC.